A single sample is the source of the 32 T cell receptor beta chains below, sequenced in a study of blood T cell repertoires in COVID-19. Clones were read by immunoSEQ multiplex PCR, and TCRdb kept only the in-frame ones, dropping some. This sample has 42,000 or so clones, with around 94% found just once. Sequenced material: peripheral blood. The receptor source for this set is a middle-aged man with active COVID-19.

The V call is TRBV6-5, the J call TRBJ1-5; D unresolved. Germline V CDR1 and CDR2: MNHEY, SVGAGI. V was shortened by 6 bases and J by 7 bases, with 10 bases between the two germline ends. There are 12 residues in the CDR3. CDR3 coding DNA: TGTGCCAGCAGCCTTCGGGGACAGCCCCAGCATTTT. It yields the protein CASSLRGQPQHF.

This chain uses TRBV28 with TRBJ2-4; TRBD1 matches 7 bases. Germline trimming cut 2 bases from V and 8 bases from J; bases unmatched to any gene: 9. This CDR3 comprises 15 residues. Germline-derived CDR1 and CDR2 are MDHEN and SYDVKM. In nucleotides, the CDR3 is TGTGCCAGCAGTTTAAGACGACAGGGTGGGGACATTCAGTACTTC. Amino acids: CASSLRRQGGDIQYF.

The chain uses TRBV6-2 or TRBV6-3 and TRBJ2-1, with no clear D. The germline V gene has CDR1 MNHEY and CDR2 SVGEGT. This CDR3 contains 13 residues. With 2 bases removed from V and 4 bases from J, the gap between germline ends came to 6 bases. The CDR3 sequence: CASSYVQYNEQFF. The CDR3, as DNA: TGTGCCAGCAGTTACGTCCAGTACAATGAGCAGTTCTTC.

The chain carries TRBV27 and TRBJ2-1; perhaps TRBD1 as D (6 bases). CDR1 and CDR2 from the germline V gene are MNHEY and SMNVEV (reference sequence). Trimming left V 8 bases short and J 8 bases short, with 22 bases between. This CDR3 is built from 15 residues. CDR3 amino acids: CASATGSGYRDEQFF. In DNA form, the CDR3 reads TGTGCCAGCGCTACCGGAAGTGGCTACAGGGATGAGCAGTTCTTC.

The chain's CDR3 is CASRETGNTEAFF. Written as DNA, the CDR3 is TGTGCCAGCAGGGAGACAGGGAACACTGAAGCTTTCTTT. The chain carries TRBV6-6 and TRBJ1-1, with D perhaps TRBD1 (6 bases). Trimming removed 6 bases at V and 1 base at J, with 9 bases between. Germline CDR1 reads MNHNY; CDR2 reads SVGAGI (reference sequence). The CDR3 consists of 13 residues.

The chain links TRBV19 to TRBJ2-1; TRBD1 matches 7 bases. V trimming: 4 bases; J trimming: 5 bases; junction bases outside the gene matches: 8. The CDR3 runs to 15 residues. Germline lookup yields CDR1 LNHDA and CDR2 SQIVND (reference sequence). The CDR3: CASSTHRGPDNEQFF. The CDR3, as DNA: TGTGCCAGTAGTACCCACAGGGGTCCGGACAATGAGCAGTTCTTC.

The chain combines TRBV6-1 with TRBJ2-7; no clear D. This CDR3 region has 12 residues. V dropped 2 bases and J dropped 11 bases, with 13 bases sitting between them. CDR1 and CDR2 from the germline V gene are MNHNS and SASEGT. The CDR3 spells CASSEFGRSKYF. In DNA, the CDR3 is TGTGCCAGCAGTGAATTTGGCAGGTCCAAGTACTTC.

This clone appeared once. This chain connects TRBV19 to TRBJ2-1, with 9 bases fitting TRBD2. The germline V gene encodes CDR1 LNHDA and CDR2 SQIVND (reference sequence). The V gene end was trimmed by 10 bases and the J gene end by 4 bases; junction bases not matched to a gene: 11. The CDR3 has 15 residues. In DNA form, the CDR3 reads TGTGCCACTACCAGGCGGGAGGGCCCTTACAATGAGCAGTTCTTC. This encodes CATTRREGPYNEQFF.

This chain connects TRBV27 to TRBJ2-1; the match to TRBD1 covers 10 bases. The CDR3 loop spans 15 amino acids. The germline V gene encodes CDR1 MNHEY and CDR2 SMNVEV (reference sequence). With V trimmed by 2 bases and J by 8 bases, 6 bases remained unmatched. The CDR3 DNA reads as TGTGCCAGCAGTTTAGGGACAGGGGCATCGGATGAGCAGTTCTTC. Amino acid sequence: CASSLGTGASDEQFF.

CDR3 sequence reads: CASSPSPQGGEQFF. The CDR3 DNA follows: TGTGCCAGCAGCCCATCTCCCCAGGGGGGTGAGCAGTTCTTC. This sequence joins TRBV11-3 and TRBJ2-1, with D tentatively TRBD1 (7 bases). CDR1 and CDR2 from the germline V gene are SGHNT and YENEEA. This CDR3 region has 14 residues. Between the trimmed V and J ends, which lost 5 bases and 9 bases, there was a span of 17 bases.

The chain employs TRBV28 and TRBJ1-5, with D tentatively TRBD1 (6 bases). Deletions cut 4 bases from V and 4 bases from J, with 17 bases between. Germline CDR1 MDHEN, CDR2 SYDVKM. The CDR3 spans 16 residues. The CDR3 region has the DNA TGTGCCAGCAGTTGGACCCAGGGGCTGGGAAATCAGCCCCAGCATTTT. Protein sequence: CASSWTQGLGNQPQHF.

The chain is built from TRBV29-1 and TRBJ2-2, with a weak D call TRBD2 (5 bases). The CDR3 is 12 amino acids. Germline CDR1 and CDR2: SQVTM and ANQGSEA. Trimming removed 3 bases at V and 3 bases at J, with 5 bases between. Here the CDR3 DNA reads TGCAGCGTTGAGAGGGACACCGGGGAGCTGTTTTTT. Encoded protein: CSVERDTGELFF.

This sequence joins TRBV4-2 and TRBJ1-3, with D possibly matching TRBD1 (5 bases). The germline gives CDR1 LGHNA, CDR2 YNFKEQ. This CDR3 comprises 17 residues. V was trimmed by 0 bases and J by 4 bases, leaving 16 bases between them. CDR3 sequence: CASSQDQAGLKGNTIYF. DNA of the CDR3: TGTGCCAGCAGCCAAGATCAGGCAGGGTTGAAAGGAAACACCATATATTTT.

This clone was found a few times. The V and J genes are TRBV6-1 and TRBJ1-5; D may be TRBD1 (5 bases). CDR1 MNHNS and CDR2 SASEGT come from the germline V gene. V was shortened by 2 bases and J by 11 bases, with 16 bases between the two germline ends. The CDR3 is 14 residues long. CDR3 sequence: CASSERQGSKTQHF. The CDR3 nucleotides read TGTGCCAGCAGTGAAAGGCAGGGAAGTAAGACCCAGCATTTT.

V is TRBV28 and J is TRBJ1-1, with 11 positions matching TRBD1. CDR1 is MDHEN and CDR2 is SYDVKM in the germline V gene. This CDR3 contains 15 residues. The ends lost 4 bases at V and 3 bases at J; junction bases unmatched: 4. The CDR3 region has the DNA TGTGCCAGCAGTTCCTCGGACAGGGGGCACACTGAAGCTTTCTTT. This gives the protein CASSSSDRGHTEAFF.

The chain couples TRBV19 to TRBJ1-6; no clear D. Germline V gives CDR1 LNHDA, CDR2 SQIVND (reference sequence). V shed 9 bases and J shed 5 bases, with 14 bases lying between them. The CDR3 sequence is 14 residues long. CDR3 region: CASRPVGNNSPLHF. The CDR3, as DNA: TGTGCCAGCCGCCCTGTCGGGAATAATTCACCCCTCCACTTT.

V and J are TRBV5-1 and TRBJ1-2; D unresolved. V was trimmed by 5 bases and J by 4 bases, leaving 15 bases between them. Germline V lookup: CDR1 SGHRS, CDR2 YFSETQ. CDR3 length equals 14 residues. As DNA, the CDR3 is TGCGCCAGCAGTAGTGGTGAGGACTTCTATGGCTACACCTTC. Translation: CASSSGEDFYGYTF. The full variable domain, rest sourced from reference TRBV5-1 and TRBJ1-2, is KAGVTQTPRYLIKTRGQQVTLSCSPISGHRSVSWYQQTPGQGLQFLFEYFSETQRNKGNFPGRFSGRQFSNSRSEMNVSTLELGDSALYLCASSSGEDFYGYTFGSGTRLTVV.

J is TRBJ1-1 and V is TRBV6-2 or TRBV6-3, with a weak D call TRBD1 (6 bases). V lost 6 bases and J lost 6, with 14 bases in between. The CDR3 is made up of 13 amino acids. The germline V gene encodes CDR1 MNHEY and CDR2 SVGEGT. The CDR3 protein is CASSSRDTSEAFF. The CDR3 region has the DNA TGTGCCAGCAGCTCCCGGGACACCTCTGAAGCTTTCTTT.

This rearrangement joins TRBV5-1 to TRBJ1-1; no definite D call. Germline values: CDR1 SGHRS, CDR2 YFSETQ. V was trimmed by 4 bases and J by 3 bases, leaving 4 bases between them. The CDR3 loop spans 11 amino acids. The CDR3 is CASSTDTEAFF. For the CDR3, the DNA is TGCGCCAGCAGCACGGACACTGAAGCTTTCTTT.

The chain employs TRBV2 and TRBJ1-1, with D perhaps TRBD1 (5 bases). Trimming left V 6 bases short and J 4 bases short, with 12 bases between. CDR1 and CDR2 (germline): SNHLY, FYNNEI. The CDR3 loop spans 13 amino acids. The DNA for the CDR3 is TGTGCCAGCAGGGGGCTCTTAGGCACTGAAGCTTTCTTT. It yields the protein CASRGLLGTEAFF.

This rearrangement joins TRBV29-1 to TRBJ1-2; 7 bases align to TRBD1. The CDR3 covers 13 residues. After removal of 5 bases from V and 4 bases from J, the junction contained 7 bases not matched to a gene. Per germline, CDR1 SQVTM and CDR2 ANQGSEA. The CDR3 nucleotides read TGCAGCGTTTTCGACAGGGATGGCTATGGCTACACCTTC. Residues: CSVFDRDGYGYTF.

The CDR3 sequence: CASSLRTSGRGETQYF. The CDR3 DNA reads TGTGCCAGCAGCTTACGGACTAGCGGGAGGGGGGAGACCCAGTACTTC. The chain joins TRBV5-4 to TRBJ2-5; 15 bases align to TRBD2. The CDR3 runs 16 residues. V shed 2 bases, J shed 5 bases, and the junction held 4 bases outside the gene matches. Germline V gene sequence: CDR1 SGHNT, CDR2 YYREEE (reference sequence).

This chain uses TRBV24-1 with TRBJ2-5; 8 positions match TRBD1. Germline loops: CDR1 KGHDR, CDR2 SFDVKD. Trimming at V came to 4 bases and at J to 5 bases, leaving 11 bases not matched to a gene. This CDR3 is 16 amino acids long. This CDR3 is CATSDSPGGARETQYF. The CDR3 bases are TGTGCCACCAGTGACAGCCCAGGGGGCGCACGGGAGACCCAGTACTTC.

As regards this clone: The limits of the CDR3 on the DNA are not certain, so only TCRdb's listed CDR3 is given. The genes are TRBV12-3 or TRBV12-4 and TRBJ1-1. From its first to its last residue, the CDR3 has 13 amino acids. The CDR3: CASTSGTNTEAFF.

V gene TRBV24-1 combines with J gene TRBJ2-5, with 12 bases aligning to TRBD2. The DNA matches TRBJ2-7 better at its end, which makes the J call doubtful. The CDR3 is 16 amino acids. The germline V gene encodes CDR1 KGHDR and CDR2 SFDVKD. This CDR3 is CATSDSTSGSSYEQYF. The CDR3 nucleotides are TGTGCCACCAGTGATTCGACTAGCGGGAGCTCCTACGAGCAGTACTTC.

This chain connects TRBV7-9 to TRBJ2-7, with TRBD2 matching over 9 bases. V gave up 0 bases and J gave up 3 bases; unmatched junction bases: 9. Per germline, CDR1 SEHNR and CDR2 FQNEAQ (reference sequence). This CDR3 region has 17 residues. The CDR3: CASSLAFEASGIYEQYF. CDR3 bases: TGTGCCAGCAGCTTAGCGTTTGAAGCTAGCGGGATCTACGAGCAGTACTTC. The variable domain in full, with the rest retrieved from reference TRBV7-9 and TRBJ2-7, is DTGVSQNPRHKITKRGQNVTFRCDPISEHNRLYWYRQTLGQGPEFLTYFQNEAQLEKSRLLSDRFSAERPKGSFSTLEIQRTEQGDSAMYLCASSLAFEASGIYEQYFGPGTRLTVT.

The J gene is TRBJ1-1, the V gene TRBV10-2; D unresolved. Trimming took off 4 bases at V and 0 bases at J, with 9 bases between the two ends. Germline values: CDR1 WSHSY, CDR2 SAAADI. The CDR3 sequence is 14 residues long. CDR3 nucleotides: TGCGCCAGCAGTGGAAACAGTCTGAACACTGAAGCTTTCTTT. Residues: CASSGNSLNTEAFF.

The chain is built from TRBV29-1 and TRBJ2-1, with a weak D call TRBD1 (5 bases). Germline V CDR1 and CDR2: SQVTM, ANQGSEA. V lost 5 bases and J lost 9, with 14 bases in between. The CDR3 length is 12 residues. The CDR3 loop is CSVSSGSAEQFF. For the CDR3, the DNA is TGCAGCGTTTCCTCAGGGTCGGCTGAGCAGTTCTTC.

This chain links TRBV10-2 with TRBJ2-7; weak D call: TRBD1 (5 bases). Trimming took off 10 bases at V and 1 base at J, with 8 bases between the two ends. Germline-derived CDR1 and CDR2 are WSHSY and SAAADI. The CDR3 has 11 amino acids. The DNA of the CDR3 is TGCGCCACCGCAGGGTCCTACGAGCAGTACTTC. It yields the protein CATAGSYEQYF.

V and J are TRBV4-1 and TRBJ2-7, with D maybe TRBD1 (5 bases). The CDR3 covers 14 residues. V lost 1 base and J lost 3, with 10 bases in between. Germline-derived CDR1 and CDR2 are MGHRA and YSYEKL. The CDR3 DNA is TGCGCCAGCAGCCAAGTGGACGGACACTACGAGCAGTACTTC. Protein: CASSQVDGHYEQYF.

The chain couples TRBV9 to TRBJ1-2; no clear D. CDR3 size: 12 residues. CDR1 and CDR2 (germline): SGDLS, YYNGEE. V dropped 6 bases and J dropped 5 bases, with 11 bases sitting between them. CDR3 DNA sequence: TGTGCCAGCACGGAGTCCTCGTATGGCTACACCTTC. Translation gives CASTESSYGYTF.

This rearrangement joins TRBV5-4 to TRBJ2-3, with a possible D match to TRBD1 (6 bases). The CDR3 spans 14 residues. From germline, CDR1 is SGHNT and CDR2 YYREEE (reference sequence). V was cut by 5 bases and J by 5 bases, with 15 bases left in between. CDR3 coding DNA: TGTGCCAGCAGTTACTCAGGGGTGCAAGATACGCAGTATTTT. This codes for CASSYSGVQDTQYF.